This TCR beta chain was found in a study of response to subunit inactivated influenza vaccine. Whole-study results and caveats: Authors suggested few new T cells are recruited by each seasonal influenza vaccination.

TCRdb reprocessed the RT-PCR reads via MiXCR and lists one record per CDR3 protein. The data show about 700,000 distinct CDR3 sequences, 13% to 15% seen once. The germline V gene encodes CDR1 SGHRS and CDR2 YFSETQ. The CDR3 covers 16 residues. With respect to this clonotype: No antigen is known for it. At one end, the junction sequence differs from germline, possibly due to a read error.

The starting material was PBMCs from blood, obtained 14 days before vaccination. The chain employs TRBV5-1 and TRBJ2-7, with 13 nucleotides matching TRBD2. The sequence derives from a man over 45 who received an inactivated influenza vaccine. As DNA, the CDR3 is TGCGCCAGCAGACCCGGGACTAGCGGGATCTCCTACGAGCTGTACTTC. Translated, it gives CASRPGTSGISYELYF.